The next 2 T cell receptor beta chains were all read from a single sample in a study of blood T cell repertoires in COVID-19. Data came from immunoSEQ multiplex PCR; TCRdb stores just in-frame clones and leaves some out. The sample has about 89,000 clones, 86% seen once. Sequencing used peripheral blood. The origin of the receptors is a man aged 80 or over with active or convalescent COVID-19.

V usage is TRBV11-3 and J usage is TRBJ2-1; 9 bases map to TRBD2. The V gene end was trimmed by 5 bases and the J gene end by 7 bases; junction bases not matched to a gene: 9. CDR1 is SGHNT and CDR2 is YENEEA in the germline V gene. The CDR3 covers 15 residues. The CDR3 protein is CASSRMGREGNEQFF. The CDR3 DNA reads as TGTGCCAGCAGCCGAATGGGGCGGGAGGGGAATGAGCAGTTCTTC.

The rearrangement links TRBV28 to TRBJ1-2, with TRBD1 matching over 7 bases. This CDR3 contains 13 residues. V shed 10 bases and J 3 bases; nucleotides not matched to a gene: 8. The germline V gene encodes CDR1 MDHEN and CDR2 SYDVKM. The CDR3 coding sequence is TGTGCCACCTTGACAGGGACCTACTATGGCTACACCTTC. Translation gives CATLTGTYYGYTF.